The clone carrying this T cell receptor beta chain was picked up a small number of times. This entry comes from a study of blood T cell repertoires in COVID-19. In the original analysis: Reference gene primer amplification gave estimated nucleated cell counts. This table comes from immunoSEQ multiplex PCR, and its TCRdb copy is limited to in-frame clones, with some not included. V and J calls and clone size are those listed in that table; D and trimming were worked out from the DNA. This table holds approximately 170,000 clones, approximately 85% found once. Trimming left V 3 bases short and J 6 bases short, with 26 bases between. Germline V gives CDR1 MNHEY, CDR2 SVGEGT. The CDR3 totals 18 residues.

The origin of this receptor is an elderly man with COVID-19, enrolled during active disease. Sequencing input: peripheral blood. V and J are TRBV6-2 or TRBV6-3 and TRBJ1-2; D ambiguous. Written as DNA, the CDR3 is TGTGCCAGCAGTTATCAGTATTTACGGGGAACGGGAGTGGATGGCTACACCTTC. Translated, it gives CASSYQYLRGTGVDGYTF.